This T cell receptor beta chain stems from a study of cytomegalovirus exposure and HLA in healthy donors. Study outcomes and limitations: When the data were analyzed later, several of the most significant clusters appeared to be linked to common viral pathogens. There were 160 or so TCR beta chains listed as cytomegalovirus-associated.

Germline CDR1 MNHEY, CDR2 SVGAGI. The CDR3 spans 14 residues. The germline V and J ends were trimmed by 5 bases and 8 bases, with 13 bases remaining between them. PCR employed 60 Vbeta and 13 Jbeta primers. Method: immunoSEQ multiplex PCR; TCRdb's copy keeps in-frame clones and lacks some. The top ten hold about 5.7% of the sample, which has 35,000 to 40,000 clones, just under 75% seen once. As for this clone: What it binds is unknown.

The clonotype originates from a young man in good health and CMV-seronegative. What was sequenced was PBMCs. The chain links TRBV6-5 to TRBJ1-6; D not resolved. This chain's CDR3 is CASSVAGQDSPLHF. CDR3 sequence (DNA): TGTGCCAGCAGTGTGGCCGGTCAGGATTCACCCCTCCACTTT.